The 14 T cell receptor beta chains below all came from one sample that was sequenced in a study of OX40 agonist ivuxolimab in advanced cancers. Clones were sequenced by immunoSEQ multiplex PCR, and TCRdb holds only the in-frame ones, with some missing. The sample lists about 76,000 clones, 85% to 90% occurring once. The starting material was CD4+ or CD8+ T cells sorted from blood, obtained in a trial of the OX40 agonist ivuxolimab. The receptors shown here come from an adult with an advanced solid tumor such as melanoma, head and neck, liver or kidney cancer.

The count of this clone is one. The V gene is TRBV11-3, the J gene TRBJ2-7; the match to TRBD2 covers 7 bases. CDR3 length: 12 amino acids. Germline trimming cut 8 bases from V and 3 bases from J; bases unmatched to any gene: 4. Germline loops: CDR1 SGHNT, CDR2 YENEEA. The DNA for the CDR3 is TGTGCCAGCGAGGGCGGGAGCTACGAGCAGTACTTC. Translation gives CASEGGSYEQYF.

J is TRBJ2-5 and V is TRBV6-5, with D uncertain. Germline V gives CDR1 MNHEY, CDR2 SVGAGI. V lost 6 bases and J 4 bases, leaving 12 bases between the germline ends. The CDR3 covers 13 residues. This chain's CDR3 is CASSKLSPETQYF. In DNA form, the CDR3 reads TGTGCCAGCAGCAAATTATCTCCAGAGACCCAGTACTTC.

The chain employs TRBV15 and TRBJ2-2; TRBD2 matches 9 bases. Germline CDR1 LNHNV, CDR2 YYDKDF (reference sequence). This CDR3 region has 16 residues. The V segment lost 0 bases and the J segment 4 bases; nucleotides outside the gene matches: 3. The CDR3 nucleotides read TGTGCCACCAGCAGAGATATGCGGGAGGGCACCGGGGAGCTGTTTTTT. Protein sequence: CATSRDMREGTGELFF.

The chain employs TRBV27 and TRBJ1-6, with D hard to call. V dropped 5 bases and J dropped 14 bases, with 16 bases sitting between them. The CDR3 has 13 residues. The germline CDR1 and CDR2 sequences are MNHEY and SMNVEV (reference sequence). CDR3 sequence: CASSPRGPAALHF. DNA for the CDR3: TGTGCCAGCAGTCCGCGAGGGCCAGCAGCCCTCCACTTT.

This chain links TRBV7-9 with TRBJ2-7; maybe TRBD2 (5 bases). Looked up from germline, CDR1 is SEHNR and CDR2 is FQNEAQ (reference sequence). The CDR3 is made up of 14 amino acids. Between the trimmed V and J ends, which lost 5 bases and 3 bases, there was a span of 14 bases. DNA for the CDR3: TGTGCCAGCAGCCCCGCGGGCGGGTTCTACGAGCAGTACTTC. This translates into CASSPAGGFYEQYF.

This CDR3 is CATDEYSGNTIYF. The CDR3 DNA follows: TGTGCCACCGACGAATACTCTGGAAACACCATATATTTT. The V call is TRBV13, the J call TRBJ1-3, with D uncertain. Trimming shortened V by 10 bases and J by 0 bases, and 10 bases separated the two germline ends. From germline, CDR1 is PRHDT and CDR2 FYEKMQ (reference sequence). The CDR3 length is 13 residues.

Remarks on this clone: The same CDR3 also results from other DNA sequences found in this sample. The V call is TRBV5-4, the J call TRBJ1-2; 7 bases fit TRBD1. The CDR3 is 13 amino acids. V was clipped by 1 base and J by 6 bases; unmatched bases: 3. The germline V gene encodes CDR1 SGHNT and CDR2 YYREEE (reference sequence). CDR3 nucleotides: TGTGCCAGCAGCTTGAGGCAGGGGGATGGCTACACCTTC. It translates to CASSLRQGDGYTF.

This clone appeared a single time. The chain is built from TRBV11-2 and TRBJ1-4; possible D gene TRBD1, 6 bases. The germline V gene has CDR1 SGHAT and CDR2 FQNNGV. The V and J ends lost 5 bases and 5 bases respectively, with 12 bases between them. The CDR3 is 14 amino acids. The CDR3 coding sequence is TGTGCCAGCAGCCTGGGGGCAGGGAATGAAAAACTGTTTTTT. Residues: CASSLGAGNEKLFF.

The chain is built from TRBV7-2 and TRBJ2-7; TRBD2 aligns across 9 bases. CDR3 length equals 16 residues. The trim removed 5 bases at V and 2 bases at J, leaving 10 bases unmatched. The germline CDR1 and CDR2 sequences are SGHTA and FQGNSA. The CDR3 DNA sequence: TGTGCCAGCAGCCCGATCCGGCGGGGGGGCGCCTACGAGCAGTACTTC. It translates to CASSPIRRGGAYEQYF.

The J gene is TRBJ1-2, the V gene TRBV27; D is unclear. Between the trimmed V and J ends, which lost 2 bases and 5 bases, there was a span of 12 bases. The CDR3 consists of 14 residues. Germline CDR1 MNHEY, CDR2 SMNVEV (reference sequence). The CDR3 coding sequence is TGTGCCAGCAGTTTAGCCCGGGCCAATTATGGCTACACCTTC. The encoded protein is CASSLARANYGYTF.

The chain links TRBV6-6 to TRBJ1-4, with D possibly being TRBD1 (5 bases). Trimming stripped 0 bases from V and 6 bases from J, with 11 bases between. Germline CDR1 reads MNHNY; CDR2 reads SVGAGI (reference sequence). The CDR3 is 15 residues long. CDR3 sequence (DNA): TGTGCCAGCAGTTACTCTGACAGATCACATGAAAAACTGTTTTTT. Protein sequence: CASSYSDRSHEKLFF.

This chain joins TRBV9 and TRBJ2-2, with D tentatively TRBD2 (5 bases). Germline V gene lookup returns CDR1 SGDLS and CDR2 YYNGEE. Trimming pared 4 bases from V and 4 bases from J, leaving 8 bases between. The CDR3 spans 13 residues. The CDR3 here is CASSPRGTGELFF. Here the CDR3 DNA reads TGTGCCAGCAGCCCACGGGGCACCGGGGAGCTGTTTTTT.

The CDR3 nucleotides read TGTGCCAGCAGTGAAGCGTCTCTCCGGACTGGAAAACTGTTTTTT. This sequence encodes CASSEASLRTGKLFF. The gene calls are TRBV6-1 and TRBJ1-4; D ambiguous. This CDR3 has 15 residues. The V gene lost 0 bases and the J gene lost 10 bases, with 15 bases spanning the gap. Germline-derived CDR1 and CDR2 are MNHNS and SASEGT.

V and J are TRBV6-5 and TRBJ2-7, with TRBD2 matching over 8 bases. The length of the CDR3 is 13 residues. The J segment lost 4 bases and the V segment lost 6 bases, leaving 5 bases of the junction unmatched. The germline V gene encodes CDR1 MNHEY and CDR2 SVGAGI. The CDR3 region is CASRKSGGYEQYF. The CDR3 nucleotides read TGTGCCAGCAGAAAAAGCGGGGGTTACGAGCAGTACTTC.